This TCR beta chain was sequenced in a study of T cells in Graves' hyperthyroidism and ophthalmopathy. At the level of the study: Blood from the periphery was taken at initial diagnosis, before any treatment.

Authors of the study amplified TCR beta CDR3 regions from RNA transcripts. Researchers ran a first-round RT-PCR on the TCR CDR3 using the HTBI primer set. From the multiplex PCR reads, TCRdb called clonotypes with MiXCR, one entry per CDR3 protein. The data contain 250,000 to 350,000 distinct CDR3 sequences, over 15% of them singletons. There are many counts of this clonotype. As yet, its antigen is unknown. V was shortened by 3 bases and J by 1 base, with 3 bases between the two germline ends. The CDR3 contains 12 residues. Germline V gene sequence: CDR1 LGHDT, CDR2 YNNKEL (reference sequence). The study, taken as a whole, reports: The model made its ophthalmopathy prediction, and onset followed a median around 6.5 months later.

The clonotype originates from a woman in her sixties or seventies with Graves' ophthalmopathy. V usage is TRBV3-1 and J usage is TRBJ2-5; D is undetermined. The sequencing input was blood. The CDR3 region is CASSHSQETQYF. The DNA for the CDR3 is TGTGCCAGCAGCCACAGCCAAGAGACCCAGTACTTC.